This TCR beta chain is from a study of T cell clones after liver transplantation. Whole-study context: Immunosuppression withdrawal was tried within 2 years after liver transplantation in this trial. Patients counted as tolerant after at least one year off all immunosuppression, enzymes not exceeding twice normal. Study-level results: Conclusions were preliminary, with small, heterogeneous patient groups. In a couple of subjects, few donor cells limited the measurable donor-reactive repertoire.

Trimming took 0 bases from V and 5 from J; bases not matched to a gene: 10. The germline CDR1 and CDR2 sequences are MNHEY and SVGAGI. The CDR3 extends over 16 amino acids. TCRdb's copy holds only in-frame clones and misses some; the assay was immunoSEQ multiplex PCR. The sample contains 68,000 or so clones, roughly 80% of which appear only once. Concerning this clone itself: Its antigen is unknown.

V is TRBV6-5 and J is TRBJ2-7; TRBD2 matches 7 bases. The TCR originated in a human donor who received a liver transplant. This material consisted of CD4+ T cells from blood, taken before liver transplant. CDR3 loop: CASSYSTAGVLHEQYF. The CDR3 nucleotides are TGTGCCAGCAGTTACTCGACGGCGGGAGTTCTCCACGAGCAGTACTTC.